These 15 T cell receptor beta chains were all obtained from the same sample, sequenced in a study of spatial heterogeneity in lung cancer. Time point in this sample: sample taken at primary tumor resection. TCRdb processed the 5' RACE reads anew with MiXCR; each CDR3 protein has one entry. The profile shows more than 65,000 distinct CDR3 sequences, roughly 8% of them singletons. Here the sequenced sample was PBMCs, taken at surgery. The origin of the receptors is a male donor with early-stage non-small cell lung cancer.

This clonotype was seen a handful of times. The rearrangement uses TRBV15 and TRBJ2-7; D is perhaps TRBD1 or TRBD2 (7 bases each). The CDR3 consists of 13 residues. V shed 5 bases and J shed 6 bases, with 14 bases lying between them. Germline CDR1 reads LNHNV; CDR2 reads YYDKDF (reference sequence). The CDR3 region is CATSPGGVREQYF. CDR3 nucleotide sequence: TGTGCCACCAGCCCAGGGGGGGTCCGCGAGCAGTACTTC.

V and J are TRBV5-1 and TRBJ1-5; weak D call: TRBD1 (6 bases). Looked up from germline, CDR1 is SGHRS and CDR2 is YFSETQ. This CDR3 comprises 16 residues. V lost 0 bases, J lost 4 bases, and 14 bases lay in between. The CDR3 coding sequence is TGCGCCAGCAGCTTGGTACGAGGGAGGGGGAATCAGCCCCAGCATTTT. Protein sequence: CASSLVRGRGNQPQHF.

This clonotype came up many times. The CDR3 nucleotides are TGTGCCATCAGTGGGGGGACAGGGAGGCATGAGCAGTTCTTC. Protein sequence: CAISGGTGRHEQFF. This chain uses TRBV10-3 with TRBJ2-1; 9 bases match TRBD1. The CDR3 is made up of 14 amino acids. Germline V lookup: CDR1 ENHRY, CDR2 SYGVKD. Trimming cost V 4 bases and J 8 bases; bases outside gene matches: 6.

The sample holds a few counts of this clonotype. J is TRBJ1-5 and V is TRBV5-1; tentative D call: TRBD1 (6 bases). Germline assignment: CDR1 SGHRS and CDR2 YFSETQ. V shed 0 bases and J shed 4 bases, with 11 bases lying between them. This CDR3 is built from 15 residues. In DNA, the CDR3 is TGCGCCAGCAGCTTGGTTCCAGGGGCTAATCAGCCCCAGCATTTT. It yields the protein CASSLVPGANQPQHF. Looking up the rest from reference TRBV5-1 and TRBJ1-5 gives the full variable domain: KAGVTQTPRYLIKTRGQQVTLSCSPISGHRSVSWYQQTPGQGLQFLFEYFSETQRNKGNFPGRFSGRQFSNSRSEMNVSTLELGDSALYLCASSLVPGANQPQHFGDGTRLSIL.

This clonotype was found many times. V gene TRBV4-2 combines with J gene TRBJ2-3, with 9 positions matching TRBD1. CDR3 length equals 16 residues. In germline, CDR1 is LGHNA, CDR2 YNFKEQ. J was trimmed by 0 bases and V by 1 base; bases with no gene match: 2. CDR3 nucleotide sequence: TGTGCCAGCAGCCAAGTTGGGACAGGGAGCACAGATACGCAGTATTTT. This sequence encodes CASSQVGTGSTDTQYF.

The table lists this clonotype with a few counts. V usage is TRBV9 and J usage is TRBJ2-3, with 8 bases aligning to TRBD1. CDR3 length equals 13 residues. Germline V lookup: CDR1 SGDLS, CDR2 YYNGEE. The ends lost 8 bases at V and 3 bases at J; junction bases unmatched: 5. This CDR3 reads CASGTGSTDTQYF. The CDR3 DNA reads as TGTGCCAGTGGGACAGGCAGTACAGATACGCAGTATTTT.

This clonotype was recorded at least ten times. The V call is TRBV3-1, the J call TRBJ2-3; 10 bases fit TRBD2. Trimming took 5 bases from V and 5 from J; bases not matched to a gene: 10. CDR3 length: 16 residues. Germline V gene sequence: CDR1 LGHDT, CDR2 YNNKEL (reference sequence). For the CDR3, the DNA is TGTGCCAGCAGCGGCGGGTCTAGCGGGAGTTTAGATACGCAGTATTTT. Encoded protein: CASSGGSSGSLDTQYF.

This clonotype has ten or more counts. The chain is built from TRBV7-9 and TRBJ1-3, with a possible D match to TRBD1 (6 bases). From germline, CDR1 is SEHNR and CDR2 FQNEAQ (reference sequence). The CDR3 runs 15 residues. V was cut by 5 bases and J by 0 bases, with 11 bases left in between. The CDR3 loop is CASSPQGLSGNTIYF. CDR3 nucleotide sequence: TGTGCCAGCAGCCCACAGGGTCTCTCTGGAAACACCATATATTTT.

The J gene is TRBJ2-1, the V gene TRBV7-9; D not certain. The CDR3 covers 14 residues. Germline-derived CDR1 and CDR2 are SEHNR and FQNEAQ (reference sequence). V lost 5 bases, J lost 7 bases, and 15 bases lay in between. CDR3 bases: TGTGCCAGCAGCGCCCGCGTCCCGCTGAATGAGCAGTTCTTC. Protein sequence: CASSARVPLNEQFF.

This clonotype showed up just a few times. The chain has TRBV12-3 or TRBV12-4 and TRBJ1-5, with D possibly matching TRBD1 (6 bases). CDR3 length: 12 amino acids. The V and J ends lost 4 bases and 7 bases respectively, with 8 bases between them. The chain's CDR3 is CASSYGQQPQHF. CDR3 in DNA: TGTGCCAGCAGTTACGGACAGCAGCCCCAGCATTTT.

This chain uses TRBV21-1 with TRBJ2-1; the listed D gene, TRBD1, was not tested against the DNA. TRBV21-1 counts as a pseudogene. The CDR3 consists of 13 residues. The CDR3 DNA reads TGTGCCAGCAGCAAAGGTCTGGGCGGCGAGCAGTTCTTC. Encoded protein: CASSKGLGGEQFF.

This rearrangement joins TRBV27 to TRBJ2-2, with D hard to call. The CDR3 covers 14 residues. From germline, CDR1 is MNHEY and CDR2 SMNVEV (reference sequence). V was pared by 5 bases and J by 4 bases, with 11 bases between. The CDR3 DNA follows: TGTGCCAGCAGTCCCAATAGGGCCACCGGGGAGCTGTTTTTT. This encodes CASSPNRATGELFF.

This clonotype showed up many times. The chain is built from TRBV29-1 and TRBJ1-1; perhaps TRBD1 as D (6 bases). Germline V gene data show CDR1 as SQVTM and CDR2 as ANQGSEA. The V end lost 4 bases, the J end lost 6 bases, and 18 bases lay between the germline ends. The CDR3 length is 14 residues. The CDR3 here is CSVVAGADASEAFF. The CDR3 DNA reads TGCAGCGTTGTAGCAGGGGCCGACGCGTCTGAAGCTTTCTTT.

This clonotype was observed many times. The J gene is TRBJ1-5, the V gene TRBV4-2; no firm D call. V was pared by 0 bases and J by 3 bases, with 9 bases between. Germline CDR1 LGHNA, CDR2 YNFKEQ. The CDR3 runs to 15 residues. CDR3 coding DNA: TGTGCCAGCAGCCAAGAAGGGCAGTACAATCAGCCCCAGCATTTT. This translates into CASSQEGQYNQPQHF.

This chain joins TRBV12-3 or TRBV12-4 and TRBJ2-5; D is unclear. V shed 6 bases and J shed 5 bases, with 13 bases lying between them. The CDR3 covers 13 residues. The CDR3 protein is CASSPPSGETQYF. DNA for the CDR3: TGTGCCAGCAGCCCCCCGAGTGGGGAGACCCAGTACTTC.